This TCR beta chain was retrieved from a study of T cells in narcolepsy. Clones were sequenced by immunoSEQ multiplex PCR, and TCRdb holds only the in-frame ones, with some missing. Among around 25,000 clones listed, roughly 77% were seen once. This CDR3 has 19 residues. V shed 1 base, J shed 2 bases, and the junction held 12 bases outside the gene matches. Germline values: CDR1 SGDLS, CDR2 YYNGEE. V usage is TRBV9 and J usage is TRBJ2-1; 10 nucleotides line up with TRBD2. The sequenced sample consisted of memory (CD45RA-) CD4+ T cells from blood. The origin of this receptor is a human donor in good health. CDR3 amino acids: CASSVQGLAASPTYNEQFF. CDR3 in DNA: TGTGCCAGCAGCGTACAAGGACTAGCGGCCTCCCCCACCTACAATGAGCAGTTCTTC.